These 9 T cell receptor beta chains were all obtained from the same sample, sequenced in a study of T cell responses to AZD1222 COVID-19 vaccine. The assay was immunoSEQ multiplex PCR, and TCRdb's table has in-frame clones only and misses some. The sample lists 150,000 to 200,000 clones, 88% seen once, with roughly 0.49% in the top ten. The sample in question was peripheral blood, obtained on day 0 of AZD1222 vaccination. These receptors were taken from an adult in good health.

The rearrangement uses TRBV30 and TRBJ2-7, with D perhaps TRBD2 (7 bases). With 1 base removed from V and 5 bases from J, the gap between germline ends came to 12 bases. This CDR3 has 13 residues. Germline V gives CDR1 GTSNPN, CDR2 SVGIG (reference sequence). This CDR3 is CAWSGGGPDEQYF. In DNA form, the CDR3 reads TGTGCCTGGAGTGGGGGGGGGCCTGACGAGCAGTACTTC.

The V call is TRBV23-1, the J call TRBJ1-3; 9 bases align to TRBD1. TRBV23-1 has ORF status, its function being uncertain. The CDR3 extends over 16 amino acids. Germline trimming cut 5 bases from V and 4 bases from J; bases unmatched to any gene: 9. CDR3 region: CASSIPQGAYGNTIYF. CDR3 DNA: TGCGCCAGCAGTATCCCACAGGGGGCCTACGGAAACACCATATATTTT.

V usage is TRBV19 and J usage is TRBJ2-5; D is perhaps TRBD1 (5 bases). This CDR3 is built from 13 residues. Per germline, CDR1 LNHDA and CDR2 SQIVND (reference sequence). The V gene lost 5 bases and the J gene lost 3 bases, with 10 bases spanning the gap. CDR3 amino acids: CASSPGREETQYF. CDR3 bases: TGTGCCAGTAGTCCCGGCAGGGAAGAGACCCAGTACTTC.

This rearrangement joins TRBV28 to TRBJ2-7; 11 bases line up with TRBD1. The germline CDR1 and CDR2 sequences are MDHEN and SYDVKM. V shed 5 bases and J 5 bases; nucleotides not matched to a gene: 11. This CDR3 region has 16 residues. CDR3: CASSGYRTGGQDEQYF. In DNA form, the CDR3 reads TGTGCCAGCAGTGGCTATCGGACAGGGGGCCAGGACGAGCAGTACTTC.

This clone occurred a few times. V and J are TRBV10-1 and TRBJ1-6; D unresolved. V dropped 3 bases and J dropped 3 bases, with 6 bases sitting between them. The CDR3 totals 14 residues. Germline loops: CDR1 WNHNN, CDR2 SYGVQD (reference sequence). CDR3 DNA: TGCGCCAGCAGTGAACGGATCTATAATTCACCCCTCCACTTT. The encoded protein is CASSERIYNSPLHF.

In this sample, this clone turned up once. The V gene is TRBV19, the J gene TRBJ2-1; D gene ambiguous. Trimming stripped 1 base from V and 7 bases from J, with 8 bases between. The germline CDR1 and CDR2 sequences are LNHDA and SQIVND (reference sequence). The CDR3 has 13 amino acids. The CDR3 loop reads CASSIGAWNEQFF. The CDR3 bases are TGTGCCAGTAGTATAGGCGCGTGGAATGAGCAGTTCTTC.

The J gene is TRBJ1-1, the V gene TRBV2, with D hard to call. Germline CDR1 is SNHLY and CDR2 is FYNNEI. Deletions cut 5 bases from V and 2 bases from J, with 15 bases between. The CDR3 is made up of 15 amino acids. CDR3 residues: CASSPRHHGNTEAFF. Written as DNA, the CDR3 is TGTGCCAGCAGTCCCCGACACCACGGCAACACTGAAGCTTTCTTT.

The V and J genes are TRBV4-1 and TRBJ2-7; 8 bases match TRBD1. The CDR3 is made up of 14 amino acids. The J segment lost 5 bases and the V segment lost 4 bases, leaving 7 bases of the junction unmatched. Germline V CDR1 and CDR2: MGHRA, YSYEKL. The CDR3 loop reads CASSLGQGFNEQYF. CDR3 coding DNA: TGCGCCAGCAGCCTCGGACAGGGATTTAACGAGCAGTACTTC.

The table lists this clone with a few counts. V is TRBV6-5 and J is TRBJ2-7; D possibly uses TRBD1 or TRBD2 (5 bases each). This CDR3 is built from 13 residues. Germline CDR1 MNHEY, CDR2 SVGAGI. Trimming removed 6 bases at V and 0 bases at J, with 9 bases between. CDR3 residues: CASRGEISYEQYF. The CDR3 DNA follows: TGTGCCAGCAGGGGGGAAATCTCCTACGAGCAGTACTTC.